The next 27 T cell receptor beta chains were all read from a single sample in a study of technical replicates of blood from a handful of donors. The method was immunoSEQ multiplex PCR; TCRdb's version includes in-frame clones alone and lacks a portion of them. The sample yields more than 65,000 clones, approximately 97% seen once. Material for sequencing was T cells isolated from PBMCs. All receptors come from a human donor in good health.

V usage is TRBV9 and J usage is TRBJ1-1; D not certain. The CDR3 extends over 13 amino acids. Germline assignment: CDR1 SGDLS and CDR2 YYNGEE. Trimming left V 0 bases short and J 2 bases short, with 5 bases between. The CDR3 coding sequence is TGTGCCAGCAGCGTAGCCCTCAACACTGAAGCTTTCTTT. Translating it yields CASSVALNTEAFF.

The DNA of the CDR3 is TGCGCCAGCAGAATGCGTCTACAGGGGTCCTACGAGCAGTACTTC. Translation: CASRMRLQGSYEQYF. The chain has TRBV10-1 and TRBJ2-7; 7 nucleotides match TRBD1. There are 15 residues in the CDR3. The junction had 9 bases not matched to a gene; V was cut back by 6 bases and J by 1 base. Germline assignment: CDR1 WNHNN and CDR2 SYGVQD (reference sequence).

V and J are TRBV13 and TRBJ2-5; TRBD2 matches 8 bases. Trimming removed 6 bases from V and 6 bases from J; junction bases left unmatched: 9. Germline V lookup: CDR1 PRHDT, CDR2 FYEKMQ (reference sequence). The CDR3 has 14 amino acids. CDR3 region: CASRSSGRRQTQYF. CDR3 DNA sequence: TGTGCCAGCAGATCAAGCGGGAGAAGGCAGACCCAGTACTTC.

The V call is TRBV10-2, the J call TRBJ1-2; weak D call: TRBD1 (6 bases). This CDR3 has 15 residues. Trimming shortened V by 6 bases and J by 0 bases, and 14 bases separated the two germline ends. The germline V gene has CDR1 WSHSY and CDR2 SAAADI. CDR3 region: CASSYSRTANYGYTF. For the CDR3, the DNA is TGCGCCAGCAGCTATTCAAGGACAGCTAACTATGGCTACACCTTC.

This clone was found once. The chain combines TRBV7-8 with TRBJ2-7, with 8 bases lining up with TRBD1. The CDR3 has 14 amino acids. The V segment lost 4 bases and the J segment 3 bases; nucleotides outside the gene matches: 5. Germline-derived CDR1 and CDR2 are SGHVS and FQNEAQ. CDR3: CASSYRDRSYEQYF. The CDR3 DNA follows: TGTGCCAGCAGCTACCGGGACAGGAGCTACGAGCAGTACTTC.

In DNA, the CDR3 is TGTGCCAGCTCAGACAGAGTTAACACAGATACGCAGTATTTT. It yields the protein CASSDRVNTDTQYF. This chain uses TRBV18 with TRBJ2-3; weak D call: TRBD1 (5 bases). Deletions cut 5 bases from V and 2 bases from J, with 11 bases between. The CDR3 extends over 14 amino acids. Looked up from germline, CDR1 is KGHSH and CDR2 is LQKENI. Complete variable domain (other parts from reference TRBV18 and TRBJ2-3): NAGVMQNPRHLVRRRGQEARLRCSPMKGHSHVYWYRQLPEEGLKFMVYLQKENIIDESGMPKERFSAEFPKEGPSILRIQQVVRGDSAAYFCASSDRVNTDTQYFGPGTRLTVL.

The gene calls are TRBV28 and TRBJ2-1, with D unresolved. There are 16 residues in the CDR3. Germline-derived CDR1 and CDR2 are MDHEN and SYDVKM. V was clipped by 6 bases and J by 4 bases, with 19 bases between them. The CDR3 sequence is CASSLTLRPTYNEQFF. CDR3 in DNA: TGTGCCAGCAGCCTAACCCTACGCCCAACGTACAATGAGCAGTTCTTC.

The V gene is TRBV27, the J gene TRBJ2-7, with no clear D. V was pared by 0 bases and J by 6 bases, with 9 bases between. Germline V gene sequence: CDR1 MNHEY, CDR2 SMNVEV (reference sequence). The CDR3 runs 13 residues. The DNA for the CDR3 is TGTGCCAGCAGTTTATCCTTAGCTTCCGAGCAGTACTTC. Protein: CASSLSLASEQYF.

V is TRBV19 and J is TRBJ2-5, with TRBD2 as a possible D gene (5 bases). Germline V gene sequence: CDR1 LNHDA, CDR2 SQIVND (reference sequence). The V end was cut by 1 base, the J end by 5 bases, with 8 bases between. The CDR3 has 13 residues. The DNA of the CDR3 is TGTGCCAGTAGTATAGCTTGGGAGGAGACCCAGTACTTC. This sequence encodes CASSIAWEETQYF.

The chain combines TRBV10-3 with TRBJ2-5; 12 nucleotides match TRBD2. V was pared by 5 bases and J by 5 bases, with 6 bases of the junction left unmatched. The germline gives CDR1 ENHRY, CDR2 SYGVKD. The length of the CDR3 is 15 residues. DNA for the CDR3: TGTGCCATCAGTCGACTAGCGGGAGACGGGGAGACCCAGTACTTC. As protein: CAISRLAGDGETQYF.

The chain is built from TRBV9 and TRBJ2-1; 8 bases agree with TRBD2. The germline CDR1 and CDR2 sequences are SGDLS and YYNGEE. There are 17 residues in the CDR3. V gave up 4 bases and J gave up 3 bases; unmatched junction bases: 12. The chain's CDR3 is CASSSEVAGGHYNEQFF. The CDR3 nucleotides are TGTGCCAGCAGCTCAGAGGTCGCGGGAGGTCACTACAATGAGCAGTTCTTC.

V and J are TRBV5-1 and TRBJ2-7; no firm D call. This CDR3 comprises 12 residues. Germline V gives CDR1 SGHRS, CDR2 YFSETQ. Trimming pared 1 base from V and 7 bases from J, leaving 9 bases between. Here the CDR3 reads CASSLLPSEQYF. Written as DNA, the CDR3 is TGCGCCAGCAGCTTGCTCCCCTCTGAGCAGTACTTC.

The rearrangement joins TRBV2 to TRBJ1-4; the match to TRBD1 covers 7 bases. Germline CDR1 is SNHLY and CDR2 is FYNNEI. The CDR3 totals 14 residues. J gave up 8 bases and V 4 bases, and 7 bases lay outside the gene matches. The CDR3 loop is CASSGGTGDEKLFF. As DNA, the CDR3 is TGTGCCAGCAGTGGGGGAACAGGGGACGAAAAACTGTTTTTT.

V and J are TRBV9 and TRBJ1-2; 7 bases agree with TRBD1. V lost 5 bases to trimming and J lost 2 bases; unmatched junction nucleotides: 3. Germline lookup yields CDR1 SGDLS and CDR2 YYNGEE. The CDR3 runs 13 residues. The CDR3 is CASSDRENYGYTF. CDR3 coding DNA: TGTGCCAGCAGTGACAGGGAGAACTATGGCTACACCTTC.

The chain joins TRBV10-2 to TRBJ2-1, with 11 bases lining up with TRBD2. From germline, CDR1 is WSHSY and CDR2 SAAADI. The CDR3 covers 15 residues. The V gene end was trimmed by 8 bases and the J gene end by 10 bases; junction bases not matched to a gene: 13. The CDR3 coding sequence is TGCGCCAGCTGCCCCTGGGTAGCGGGGGGGTTGGAGCAGTTCTTC. Amino acids: CASCPWVAGGLEQFF.

The genes are TRBV13 and TRBJ2-7; 9 bases align to TRBD2. This CDR3 contains 15 residues. V lost 5 bases, J lost 3 bases, and 8 bases stayed unmatched. Germline lookup yields CDR1 PRHDT and CDR2 FYEKMQ (reference sequence). CDR3 region: CASSRPGLAIYEQYF. In DNA, the CDR3 is TGTGCCAGCAGCCGCCCGGGACTAGCTATCTACGAGCAGTACTTC.

The genes are TRBV9 and TRBJ1-1; TRBD1 might be the D (5 bases). This CDR3 is 17 amino acids long. V lost 3 bases and J 1 base, leaving 19 bases between the germline ends. Germline V gene lookup returns CDR1 SGDLS and CDR2 YYNGEE. CDR3 in DNA: TGTGCCAGCAGCGGGCGACCCGTTGCGGGGGGGAACACTGAAGCTTTCTTT. Translating it yields CASSGRPVAGGNTEAFF.

This chain's CDR3 is CASSLRQPYEQYF. The CDR3 region has the DNA TGTGCCAGCAGTTTGAGACAGCCCTACGAGCAGTACTTC. The chain joins TRBV27 to TRBJ2-7; TRBD1 is a possible D gene (5 bases). V lost 3 bases and J 2 bases, leaving 8 bases between the germline ends. The CDR3 sequence is 13 residues long. The germline CDR1 and CDR2 sequences are MNHEY and SMNVEV (reference sequence).

This chain links TRBV6-1 with TRBJ1-1; TRBD1 is a possible D gene (6 bases). CDR1 MNHNS and CDR2 SASEGT come from the germline V gene. The CDR3 extends over 13 amino acids. V lost 11 bases and J lost 0, with 13 bases in between. DNA for the CDR3: TGTGCCGGCTTAGGACAGATGAACACTGAAGCTTTCTTT. Translating gives CAGLGQMNTEAFF.

V is TRBV28 and J is TRBJ2-2; 7 bases are shared with TRBD2. V was pared by 6 bases and J by 7 bases, with 17 bases of the junction left unmatched. The CDR3 runs to 17 residues. CDR1 and CDR2 from the germline V gene are MDHEN and SYDVKM. The CDR3 region is CASSISDPGGGIGELFF. The CDR3 bases are TGTGCCAGCAGCATCTCAGATCCGGGAGGCGGGATCGGGGAGCTGTTTTTT.

The rearrangement uses TRBV19 and TRBJ2-1, with 7 bases fitting TRBD2. From germline, CDR1 is LNHDA and CDR2 SQIVND (reference sequence). V was clipped by 6 bases and J by 10 bases; unmatched bases: 3. CDR3 length equals 11 residues. CDR3 DNA sequence: TGTGCCAGTAGAACTAGCGCAGAGCAGTTCTTC. Its protein is CASRTSAEQFF.

V gene TRBV5-1 combines with J gene TRBJ2-2; D unclear. This CDR3 region has 16 residues. Germline V lookup: CDR1 SGHRS, CDR2 YFSETQ. The V end lost 2 bases, the J end lost 7 bases, and 18 bases lay between the germline ends. The CDR3 bases are TGCGCCAGCAGCTTCTCCGCTGAGTTGAGGATCGGGGAGCTGTTTTTT. Translating gives CASSFSAELRIGELFF.

CDR3 protein: CASSLATGNVYGYTF. DNA of the CDR3: TGTGCCAGCAGCTTAGCCACAGGGAACGTCTATGGCTACACCTTC. V gene TRBV7-2 combines with J gene TRBJ1-2; tentatively, D is TRBD1 (6 bases). The V end was cut by 0 bases, the J end by 4 bases, with 12 bases between. In germline, CDR1 is SGHTA, CDR2 FQGNSA. This CDR3 contains 15 residues.

The chain recombines TRBV27 with TRBJ2-7; tentatively, D is TRBD2 (6 bases). Germline V CDR1 and CDR2: MNHEY, SMNVEV (reference sequence). V was cut by 6 bases and J by 4 bases, with 13 bases left in between. This CDR3 region has 13 residues. CDR3 sequence: CASSRLGLYEQYF. CDR3 in DNA: TGTGCCAGCAGCCGACTAGGACTTTACGAGCAGTACTTC.

For the CDR3, the DNA is TGTGCCAGCAGTACTCCAGGGGGAATTCCCGGAAACACCATATATTTT. Encoded protein: CASSTPGGIPGNTIYF. The genes are TRBV28 and TRBJ1-3; 7 nucleotides agree with TRBD1. The CDR3 has 16 amino acids. Germline CDR1 MDHEN, CDR2 SYDVKM. After removal of 5 bases from V and 4 bases from J, the junction contained 11 bases not matched to a gene.

This chain uses TRBV18 with TRBJ1-5; D is undetermined. The germline V gene encodes CDR1 KGHSH and CDR2 LQKENI. CDR3 length equals 14 residues. Between the trimmed V and J ends, which lost 2 bases and 6 bases, there was a span of 11 bases. The CDR3 region has the DNA TGTGCCAGCTCACCATCCCCAACGGTTCAGCCCCAGCATTTT. Translation gives CASSPSPTVQPQHF.

This clone is medium-sized (0.01 to 0.1%) by share. This rearrangement joins TRBV28 to TRBJ1-2; D remains ambiguous. The CDR3 runs to 14 residues. Per germline, CDR1 MDHEN and CDR2 SYDVKM. V was shortened by 4 bases and J by 1 base, with 10 bases between the two germline ends. This CDR3 reads CASSYPEGNYGYTF. The DNA for the CDR3 is TGTGCCAGCAGTTACCCAGAGGGTAACTATGGCTACACCTTC.